The clone carrying this T cell receptor (beta chain) occurred many times. Its matching antigen is unknown. The data derive from a study of T cells after yellow fever vaccination. Study information: Preparing low-cell-number fractions relied on SMART-Seq v4 Ultra Low Input.

Study outcomes and limitations: Across the CD4 and CD8 compartments, a small share of clonotypes was present in both.

As TCR cDNA was made by 5'RACE template switching, a universal primer site and UMIs were added. TCRdb redid the calling of the 5' RACE reads with MiXCR, one entry per CDR3 protein. The sample lists 500,000 to 650,000 distinct CDR3 sequences, around 12% occurring once. Trimming left V 1 base short and J 8 bases short, with 11 bases between. The CDR3 has 13 residues. Germline V gene data show CDR1 as SGHTA and CDR2 as FQGNSA. The source of this sequence is a man aged 25-45 years who received the YFV17D yellow fever vaccine. Sequencing used PBMCs, obtained on the day of the yellow fever booster vaccination. The chain has TRBV7-2 and TRBJ1-2; D is undetermined. The DNA for the CDR3 is TGTGCCAGCAGCTTAGGAGGCTCCGACGGCTACACCTTC. It yields the protein CASSLGGSDGYTF.